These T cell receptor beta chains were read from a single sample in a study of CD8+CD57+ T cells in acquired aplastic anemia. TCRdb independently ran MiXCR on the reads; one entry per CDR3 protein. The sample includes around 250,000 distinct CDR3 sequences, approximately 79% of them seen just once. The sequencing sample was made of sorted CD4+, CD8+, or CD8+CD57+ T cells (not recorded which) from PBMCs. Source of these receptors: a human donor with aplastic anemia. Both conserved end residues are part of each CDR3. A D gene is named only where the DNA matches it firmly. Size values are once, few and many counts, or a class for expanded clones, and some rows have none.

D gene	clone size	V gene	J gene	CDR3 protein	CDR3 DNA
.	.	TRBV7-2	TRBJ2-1	CASSDRGIADYCF	TGTGCCAGCAGCGATAGGGGGATCGCCGACTATTGCTTC
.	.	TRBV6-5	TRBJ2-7	CASSYSGEQYF	TGTGCCAGCAGTTACTCGGGCGAGCAGTACTTC
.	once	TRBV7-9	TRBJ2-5	CASSAPRGPQETYYF	TGTGCCAGCAGCGCCCCGAGAGGGCCCCAAGAGACGTATTACTTC
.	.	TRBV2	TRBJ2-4	CATLAGDTGAKNIQYF	TGTGCCACCTTGGCAGGGGACACCGGGGCCAAAAACATTCAGTACTTC
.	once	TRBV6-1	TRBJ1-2	CASSEPGSYGYTF	TGTGCCAGCAGTGAACCGGGGAGCTATGGCTACACCTTC
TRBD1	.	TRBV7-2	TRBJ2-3	CASSLGGQGPTDKF	TGTGCCAGCAGCTTAGGGGGACAGGGGCCTACAGATAAGTTT
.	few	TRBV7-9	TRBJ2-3	CASSLAPDTQYF	TGTGCCAGCAGCTTGGCCCCGGATACGCAGTATTTT
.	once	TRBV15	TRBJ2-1	CATSKGSEDQETQFF	TGTGCCACCAGCAAAGGCAGCGAGGACCAAGAGACCCAGTTCTTC
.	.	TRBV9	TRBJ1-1	CASSLAGKVNNLAFF	TGTGCCAGCAGCTTAGCTGGGAAAGTGAACAACTTAGCTTTCTTT
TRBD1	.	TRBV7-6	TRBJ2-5	CASSLFTGQPETQYF	TGTGCCAGCAGCTTATTTACGGGACAGCCAGAGACCCAGTACTTC
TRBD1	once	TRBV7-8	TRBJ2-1	CASSFHPNGTALYQLF	TGTGCCAGCAGCTTTCATCCAAACGGGACAGCCCTTTACCAGCTCTTC
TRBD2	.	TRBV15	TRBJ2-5	CATSSSTSGRAETQYF	TGTGCCACCAGCAGTTCCACTAGCGGGAGGGCAGAGACCCAGTACTTC
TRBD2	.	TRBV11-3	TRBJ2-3	CASSSPLSGRGTDTQYF	TGTGCCAGCAGTTCACCCCTGAGCGGGAGAGGCACAGATACGCAGTATTTT
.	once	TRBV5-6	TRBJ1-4	CASSLSLAGDPNEKLFF	TGTGCCAGCAGCTTGTCACTAGCGGGGGATCCCAATGAAAAACTGTTCTTT
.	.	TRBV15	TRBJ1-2	CATSRDGSRGETQYFGGHDYGYTF	.
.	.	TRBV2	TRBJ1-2	CASSGGGVGGHTF	TGTGCCAGCAGTGGTGGTGGGGTAGGTGGCCACACCTTC
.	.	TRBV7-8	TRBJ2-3	CASSFAGRADTQF	TGTGCCAGCAGCTTCGCGGGAAGAGCTGATACGCAGTTT
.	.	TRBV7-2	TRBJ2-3	CASSLAAGNEKTYF	TGTGCCAGCAGCTTAGCGGCAGGAAACGAAAAGACGTATTTT
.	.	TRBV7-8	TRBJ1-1	CASSLDAAGNYKDFF	TGTGCCAGCAGCTTAGATGCGGCAGGCAACTACAAAGATTTCTTT
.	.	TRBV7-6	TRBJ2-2	CASSLGGRELFF	TGTGCCAGCAGCCTGGGTGGCAGGGAGCTGTTTTTT
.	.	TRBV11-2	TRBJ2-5	CASSRTHGAKETQYF	TGTGCCAGCAGCCGGACCCACGGGGCAAAAGAGACCCAGTACTTC
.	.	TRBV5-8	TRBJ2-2	CTSSLTGGAGELFF	TGTACCAGCAGCTTGACTGGCGGCGCCGGGGAGCTGTTTTTT
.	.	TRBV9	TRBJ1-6	CASSVGEGTPLHF	TGTGCCAGCAGCGTAGGGGAGGGGACACCCCTCCACTTT
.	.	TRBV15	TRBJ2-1	CASSGPGLGNEQFF	TGTGCCAGCAGCGGCCCAGGTCTAGGTAATGAGCAGTTCTTC
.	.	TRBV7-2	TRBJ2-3	CASSEVGVETQYF	TGTGCCAGCAGCGAAGTAGGGGTCGAGACGCAGTATTTT
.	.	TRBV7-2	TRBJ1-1	CASSLGPYEAFF	TGTGCCAGCAGCTTAGGGCCGTATGAAGCTTTCTTT
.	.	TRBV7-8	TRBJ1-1	CASSLAEGHDTQSEAFF	TGTGCCAGCAGCTTAGCGGAAGGACACGATACGCAGTCTGAAGCTTTCTTT
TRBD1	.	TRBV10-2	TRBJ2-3	CASAETGVNTDTQYF	TGCGCCAGCGCGGAGACAGGGGTGAACACAGATACGCAGTATTTT
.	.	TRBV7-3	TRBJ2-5	CASRQACSNTGELF	TGTGCCAGCAGACAGGCCTGTTCGAACACCGGGGAGCTGTTC